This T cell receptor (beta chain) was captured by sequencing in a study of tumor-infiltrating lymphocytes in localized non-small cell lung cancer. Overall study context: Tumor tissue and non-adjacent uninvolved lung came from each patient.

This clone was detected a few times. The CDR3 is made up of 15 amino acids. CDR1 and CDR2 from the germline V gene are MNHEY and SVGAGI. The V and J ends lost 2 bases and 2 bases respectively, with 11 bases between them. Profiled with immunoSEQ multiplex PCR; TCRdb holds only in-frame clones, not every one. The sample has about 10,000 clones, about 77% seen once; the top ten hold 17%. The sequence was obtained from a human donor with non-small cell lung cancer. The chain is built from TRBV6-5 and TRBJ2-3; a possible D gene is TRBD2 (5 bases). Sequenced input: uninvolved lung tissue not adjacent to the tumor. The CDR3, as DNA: TGTGCCAGCAGTTACAGTAGCGTCCCCACAGATACGCAGTATTTT. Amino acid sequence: CASSYSSVPTDTQYF.